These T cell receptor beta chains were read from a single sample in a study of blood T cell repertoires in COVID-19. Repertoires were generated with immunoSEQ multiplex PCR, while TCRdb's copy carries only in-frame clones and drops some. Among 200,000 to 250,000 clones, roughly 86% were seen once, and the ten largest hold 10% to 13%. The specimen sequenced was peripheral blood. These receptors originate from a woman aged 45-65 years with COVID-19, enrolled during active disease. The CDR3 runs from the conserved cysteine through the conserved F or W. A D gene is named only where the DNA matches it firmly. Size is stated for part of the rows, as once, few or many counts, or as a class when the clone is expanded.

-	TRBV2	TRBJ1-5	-	CASRGAGSNLNQPQHF	TGTGCCAGCAGAGGGGCTGGCAGTAATCTAAATCAGCCCCAGCATTTT
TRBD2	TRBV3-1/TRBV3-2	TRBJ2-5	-	CASSPSGGKQTQYF	TGTGCCAGCAGTCCTAGCGGGGGCAAACAGACCCAGTACTTC
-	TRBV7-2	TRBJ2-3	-	CASSLIPHTADTQYF	TGTGCCAGCAGCCTTATCCCCCACACAGCAGATACGCAGTATTTT
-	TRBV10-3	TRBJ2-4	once	CAISEPFTGNIQYF	TGTGCCATCAGTGAACCATTTACGGGGAACATTCAGTACTTC
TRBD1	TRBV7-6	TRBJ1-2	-	CASSPLGTALDTF	TGTGCCAGCAGCCCTCTGGGGACAGCCCTTGATACCTTC
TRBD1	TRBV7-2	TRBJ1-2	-	CASSLSGTGVVRTF	TGTGCCAGCAGCTTAAGCGGGACAGGGGTGGTTAGAACCTTC
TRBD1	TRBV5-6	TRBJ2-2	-	CASTRDRSTGELFF	TGTGCCAGCACCAGGGACAGAAGCACCGGGGAGCTGTTTTTT
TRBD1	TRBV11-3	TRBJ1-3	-	CASSLAAGGSGNTIYF	TGTGCCAGCAGCTTAGCCGCAGGGGGCTCCGGAAACACCATATATTTT
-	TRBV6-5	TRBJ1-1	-	CASARAGGHTEAFF	TGTGCCAGCGCCCGGGCGGGGGGGCACACTGAAGCTTTCTTT
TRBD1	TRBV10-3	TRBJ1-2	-	CAIRRERTGGLGGYTF	TGTGCCATCCGGAGGGAGAGGACAGGGGGCTTAGGTGGCTACACCTTC
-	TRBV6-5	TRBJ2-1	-	CASSQKKGGYNEQFF	TGTGCCAGCAGTCAAAAAAAGGGAGGATACAATGAGCAGTTCTTC
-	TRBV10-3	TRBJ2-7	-	CAISEQVYEQYF	TGTGCCATCAGTGAGCAGGTCTACGAGCAGTACTTC
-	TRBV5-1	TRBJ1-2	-	CASSLGQGGYGYTF	TGCGCCAGCAGCTTGGGGCAGGGCGGCTATGGCTACACCTTC
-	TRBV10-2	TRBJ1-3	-	CASSESGVNTIYF	TGCGCCAGCAGTGAGTCTGGAGTAAACACCATATATTTT
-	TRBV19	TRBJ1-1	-	CATTPGGAEAFF	TGTGCCACCACCCCGGGGGGGGCTGAAGCTTTCTTT
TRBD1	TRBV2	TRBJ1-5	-	CASSSGQVGQPQHF	TGTGCCAGCAGTTCCGGACAGGTGGGTCAGCCCCAGCATTTT
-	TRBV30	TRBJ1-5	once	CAWSFGGSGNQPQHF	TGTGCCTGGAGTTTCGGAGGGTCCGGCAATCAGCCCCAGCATTTT
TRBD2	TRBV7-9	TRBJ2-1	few	CASGLAGFWEQFF	TGTGCCAGCGGACTAGCGGGGTTCTGGGAGCAGTTCTTC
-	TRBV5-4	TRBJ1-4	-	CASSLVREGKLFF	TGTGCCAGCAGCTTGGTCAGGGAAGGAAAACTGTTTTTT
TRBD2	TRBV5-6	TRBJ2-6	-	CASSLVGDYSGANVLTF	TGTGCCAGCAGCTTGGTGGGGGACTATTCTGGGGCCAACGTCCTGACTTTC
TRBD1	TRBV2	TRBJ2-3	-	CATNRDRKTDTQYF	TGTGCCACAAATAGGGACAGGAAGACAGATACGCAGTATTTT
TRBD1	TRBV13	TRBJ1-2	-	CASSLEGDRGALPGYTF	TGTGCCAGCAGCTTAGAGGGGGACAGGGGGGCCCTCCCTGGCTACACCTTC
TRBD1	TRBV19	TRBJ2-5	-	CASSMGQGKETQYF	TGTGCCAGTAGTATGGGACAGGGAAAAGAGACCCAGTACTTC
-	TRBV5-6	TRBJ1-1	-	CASSLMGATEAFF	TGTGCCAGCAGCTTAATGGGGGCCACTGAAGCTTTCTTT